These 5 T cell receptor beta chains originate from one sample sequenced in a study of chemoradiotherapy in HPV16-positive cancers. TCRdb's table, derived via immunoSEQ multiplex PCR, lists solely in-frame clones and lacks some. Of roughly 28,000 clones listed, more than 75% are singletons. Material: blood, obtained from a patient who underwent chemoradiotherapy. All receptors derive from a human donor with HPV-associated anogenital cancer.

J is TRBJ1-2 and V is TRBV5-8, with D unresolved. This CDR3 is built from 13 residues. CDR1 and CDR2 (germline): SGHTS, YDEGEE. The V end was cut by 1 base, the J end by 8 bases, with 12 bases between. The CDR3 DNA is TGTGCCAGCAGCTTGTGGGTTGTGGAGGGCTACACCTTC. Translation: CASSLWVVEGYTF.

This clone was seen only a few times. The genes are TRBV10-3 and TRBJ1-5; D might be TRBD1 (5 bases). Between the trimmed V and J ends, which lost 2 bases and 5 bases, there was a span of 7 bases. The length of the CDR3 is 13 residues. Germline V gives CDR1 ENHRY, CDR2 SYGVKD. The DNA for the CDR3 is TGTGCCATCAGTGAGGCAGGGCATCAGCCCCAGCATTTT. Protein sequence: CAISEAGHQPQHF.

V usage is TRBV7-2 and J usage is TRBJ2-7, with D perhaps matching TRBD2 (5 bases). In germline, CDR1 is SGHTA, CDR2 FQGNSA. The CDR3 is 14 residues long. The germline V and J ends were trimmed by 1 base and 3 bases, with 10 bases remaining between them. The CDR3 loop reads CASSLGGLVYEQYF. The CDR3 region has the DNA TGTGCCAGCAGCTTAGGAGGGCTCGTCTACGAGCAGTACTTC.

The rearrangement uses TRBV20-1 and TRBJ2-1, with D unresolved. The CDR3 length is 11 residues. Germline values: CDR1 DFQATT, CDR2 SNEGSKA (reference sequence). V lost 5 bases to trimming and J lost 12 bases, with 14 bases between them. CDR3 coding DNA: TGCAGTGCTGCTACGGGTGTCGCGCAGTTCTTC. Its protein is CSAATGVAQFF.

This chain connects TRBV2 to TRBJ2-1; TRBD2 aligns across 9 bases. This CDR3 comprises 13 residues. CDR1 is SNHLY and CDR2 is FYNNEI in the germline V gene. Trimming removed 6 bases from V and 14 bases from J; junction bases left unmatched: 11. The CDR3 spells CASRLGAGGSKFF. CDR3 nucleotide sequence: TGTGCCAGCAGACTAGGAGCGGGGGGATCTAAGTTCTTC.